This T cell receptor beta chain was documented in a study of shared clonotypes between healthy human individuals. The repertoire was sequenced with immunoSEQ multiplex PCR; TCRdb's copy has only in-frame clones and lacks some. The sample yields about 990,000 clones, approximately 78% seen once. The CDR3 is made up of 14 amino acids. Trimming took 6 bases from V and 6 from J; bases not matched to a gene: 9. CDR1 is MNHEY, CDR2 SMNVEV, per germline (reference sequence). V is TRBV27 and J is TRBJ2-7; the match to TRBD1 covers 9 bases. The sequenced material came from memory CD4+ T cells from PBMCs. As for subset: CD45RA-negative fraction. The TCR was taken from a man aged 18 to 29 in good health. Some clones in this sample may be carry-over from other donors' samples. The CDR3 spells CASSWGTGFSEQYF. The CDR3 DNA is TGTGCCAGCAGCTGGGGGACAGGGTTTTCCGAGCAGTACTTC.